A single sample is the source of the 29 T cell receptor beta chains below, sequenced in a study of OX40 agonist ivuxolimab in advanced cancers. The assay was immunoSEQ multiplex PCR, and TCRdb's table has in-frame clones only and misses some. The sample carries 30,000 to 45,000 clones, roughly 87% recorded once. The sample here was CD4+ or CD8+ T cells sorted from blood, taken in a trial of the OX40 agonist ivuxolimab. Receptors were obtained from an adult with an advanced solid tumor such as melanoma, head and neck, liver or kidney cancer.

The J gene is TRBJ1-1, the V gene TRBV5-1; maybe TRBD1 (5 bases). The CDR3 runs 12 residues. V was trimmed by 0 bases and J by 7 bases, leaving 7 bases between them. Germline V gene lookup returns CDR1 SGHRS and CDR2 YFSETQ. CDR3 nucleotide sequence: TGCGCCAGCAGCTTGGCCGACAGTGAAGCTTTCTTT. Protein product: CASSLADSEAFF.

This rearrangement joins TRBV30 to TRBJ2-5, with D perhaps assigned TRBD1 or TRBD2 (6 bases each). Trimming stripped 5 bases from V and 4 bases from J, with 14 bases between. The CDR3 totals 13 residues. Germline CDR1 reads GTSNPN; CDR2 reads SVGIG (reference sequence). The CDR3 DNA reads TGTGCCTGGGCAGGGGCGGGGCGAGAGACCCAGTACTTC. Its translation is CAWAGAGRETQYF.

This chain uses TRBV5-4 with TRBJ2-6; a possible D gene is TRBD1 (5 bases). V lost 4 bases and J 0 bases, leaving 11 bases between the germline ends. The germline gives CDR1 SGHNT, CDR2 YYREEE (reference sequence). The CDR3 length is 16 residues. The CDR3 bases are TGTGCCAGCAGCATGGACATCCCCTCTGGGGCCAACGTCCTGACTTTC. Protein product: CASSMDIPSGANVLTF.

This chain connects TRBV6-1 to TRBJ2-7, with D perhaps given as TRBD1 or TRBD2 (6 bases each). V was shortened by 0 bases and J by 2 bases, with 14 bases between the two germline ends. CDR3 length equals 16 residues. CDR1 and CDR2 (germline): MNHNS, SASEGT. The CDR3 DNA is TGTGCCAGCAGTGAAGCGCTTAGGGGGGCCGCCTACGAGCAGTACTTC. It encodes CASSEALRGAAYEQYF.

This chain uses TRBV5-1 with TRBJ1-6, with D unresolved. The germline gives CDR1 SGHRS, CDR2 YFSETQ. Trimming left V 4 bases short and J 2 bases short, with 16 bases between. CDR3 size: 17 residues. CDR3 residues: CASSPVGSETYNSPLHF. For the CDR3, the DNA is TGCGCCAGCAGCCCGGTAGGGTCGGAAACCTATAATTCACCCCTCCACTTT.

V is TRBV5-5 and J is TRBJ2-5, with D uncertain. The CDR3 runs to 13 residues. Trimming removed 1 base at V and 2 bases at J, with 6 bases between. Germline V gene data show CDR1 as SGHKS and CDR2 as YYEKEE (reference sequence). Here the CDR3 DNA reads TGTGCCAGCAGCTTGTCCCCTCAAGAGACCCAGTACTTC. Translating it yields CASSLSPQETQYF.

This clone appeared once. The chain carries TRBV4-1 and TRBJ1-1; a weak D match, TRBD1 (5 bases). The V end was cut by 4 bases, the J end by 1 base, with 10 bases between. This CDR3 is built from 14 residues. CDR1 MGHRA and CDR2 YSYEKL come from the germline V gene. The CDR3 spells CASSPGHTNTEAFF. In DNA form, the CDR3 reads TGCGCCAGCAGCCCCGGACACACGAACACTGAAGCTTTCTTT.

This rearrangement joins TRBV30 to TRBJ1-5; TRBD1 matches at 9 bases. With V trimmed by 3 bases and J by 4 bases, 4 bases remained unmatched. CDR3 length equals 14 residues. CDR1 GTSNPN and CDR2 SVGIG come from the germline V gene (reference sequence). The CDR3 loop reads CAWSPGQGNQPQHF. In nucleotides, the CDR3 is TGTGCCTGGAGCCCGGGACAGGGAAATCAGCCCCAGCATTTT.

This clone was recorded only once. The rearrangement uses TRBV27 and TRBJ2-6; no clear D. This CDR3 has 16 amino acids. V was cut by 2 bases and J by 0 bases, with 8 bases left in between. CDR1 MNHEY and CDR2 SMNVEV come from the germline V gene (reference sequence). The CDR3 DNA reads TGTGCCAGCAGTTTACAGACGGACTCTGGGGCCAACGTCCTGACTTTC. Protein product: CASSLQTDSGANVLTF.

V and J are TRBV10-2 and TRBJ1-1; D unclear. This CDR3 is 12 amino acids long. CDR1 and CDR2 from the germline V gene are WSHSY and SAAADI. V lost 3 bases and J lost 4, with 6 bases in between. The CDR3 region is CASSEGPTEAFF. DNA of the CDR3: TGCGCCAGCAGTGAAGGTCCCACTGAAGCTTTCTTT.

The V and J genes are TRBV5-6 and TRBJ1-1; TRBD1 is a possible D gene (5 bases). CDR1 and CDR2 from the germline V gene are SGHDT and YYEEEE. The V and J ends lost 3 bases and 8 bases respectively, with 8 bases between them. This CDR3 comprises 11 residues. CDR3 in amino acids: CASSSSGEAFF. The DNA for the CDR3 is TGTGCCAGCAGCTCATCAGGGGAAGCTTTCTTT.

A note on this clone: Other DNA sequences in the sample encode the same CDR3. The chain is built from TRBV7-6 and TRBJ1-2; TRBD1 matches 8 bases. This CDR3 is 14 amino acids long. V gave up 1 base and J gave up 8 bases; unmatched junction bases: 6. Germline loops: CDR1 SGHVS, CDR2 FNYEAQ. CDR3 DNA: TGTGCCAGCAGCTTAGGGCAGGGGGCAAGGGGCTACACCTTC. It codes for CASSLGQGARGYTF.

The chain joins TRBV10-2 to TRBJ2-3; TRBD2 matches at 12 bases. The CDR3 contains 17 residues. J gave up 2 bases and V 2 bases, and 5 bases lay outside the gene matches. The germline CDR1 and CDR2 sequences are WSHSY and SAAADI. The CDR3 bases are TGCGCCAGCAGTGAGACTACTAGCGGGGGGATCACAGATACGCAGTATTTT. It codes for CASSETTSGGITDTQYF.

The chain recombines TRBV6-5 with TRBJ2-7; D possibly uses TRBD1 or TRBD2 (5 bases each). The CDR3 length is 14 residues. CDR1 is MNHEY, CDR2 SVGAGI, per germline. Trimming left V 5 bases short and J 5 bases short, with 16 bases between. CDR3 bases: TGTGCCAGCAGTCCTCCGGGACCCTTCCACGAGCAGTACTTC. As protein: CASSPPGPFHEQYF.

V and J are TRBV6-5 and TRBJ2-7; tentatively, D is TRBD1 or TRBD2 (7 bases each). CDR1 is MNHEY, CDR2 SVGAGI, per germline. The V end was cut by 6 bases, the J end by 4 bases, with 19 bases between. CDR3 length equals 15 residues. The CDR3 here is CASSPSPQGGYEQYF. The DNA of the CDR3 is TGTGCCAGCAGCCCCTCCCCTCAGGGGGGGTACGAGCAGTACTTC.

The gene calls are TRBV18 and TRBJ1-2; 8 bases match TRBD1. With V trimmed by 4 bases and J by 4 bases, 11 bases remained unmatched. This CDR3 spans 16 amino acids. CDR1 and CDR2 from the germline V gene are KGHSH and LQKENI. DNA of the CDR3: TGTGCCAGCTCACGTATTGGGACAGGCACTTTCTATGGCTACACCTTC. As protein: CASSRIGTGTFYGYTF. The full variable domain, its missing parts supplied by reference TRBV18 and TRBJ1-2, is NAGVMQNPRHLVRRRGQEARLRCSPMKGHSHVYWYRQLPEEGLKFMVYLQKENIIDESGMPKERFSAEFPKEGPSILRIQQVVRGDSAAYFCASSRIGTGTFYGYTFGSGTRLTVV.

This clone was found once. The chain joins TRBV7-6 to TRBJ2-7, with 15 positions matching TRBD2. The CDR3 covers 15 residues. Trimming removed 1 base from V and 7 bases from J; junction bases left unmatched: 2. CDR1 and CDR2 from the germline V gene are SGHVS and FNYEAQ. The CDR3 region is CASSLGTSGREEQYF. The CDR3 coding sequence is TGTGCCAGCAGCTTAGGGACTAGCGGGAGGGAGGAGCAGTACTTC.

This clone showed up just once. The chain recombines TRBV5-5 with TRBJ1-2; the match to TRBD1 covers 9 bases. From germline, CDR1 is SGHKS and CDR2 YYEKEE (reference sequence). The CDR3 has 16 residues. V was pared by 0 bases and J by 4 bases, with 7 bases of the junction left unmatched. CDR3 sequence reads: CASSLAWDRVFYGYTF. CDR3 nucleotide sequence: TGTGCCAGCAGCTTGGCCTGGGACAGGGTCTTCTATGGCTACACCTTC. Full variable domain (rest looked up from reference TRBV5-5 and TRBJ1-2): DAGVTQSPTHLIKTRGQQVTLRCSPISGHKSVSWYQQVLGQGPQFIFQYYEKEERGRGNFPDRFSARQFPNYSSELNVNALLLGDSALYLCASSLAWDRVFYGYTFGSGTRLTVV.

CDR3 nucleotide sequence: TGTGCCAGCAGCTTGATGGATTATCCTGGAAACACCATATATTTT. Translation gives CASSLMDYPGNTIYF. The V call is TRBV5-4, the J call TRBJ1-3; D is undetermined. The CDR3 totals 15 residues. From germline, CDR1 is SGHNT and CDR2 YYREEE (reference sequence). The V end was cut by 1 base, the J end by 2 bases, with 10 bases between. The full variable domain, its missing parts supplied by reference TRBV5-4 and TRBJ1-3, is ETGVTQSPTHLIKTRGQQVTLRCSSQSGHNTVSWYQQALGQGPQFIFQYYREEENGRGNFPPRFSGLQFPNYSSELNVNALELDDSALYLCASSLMDYPGNTIYFGEGSWLTVV.

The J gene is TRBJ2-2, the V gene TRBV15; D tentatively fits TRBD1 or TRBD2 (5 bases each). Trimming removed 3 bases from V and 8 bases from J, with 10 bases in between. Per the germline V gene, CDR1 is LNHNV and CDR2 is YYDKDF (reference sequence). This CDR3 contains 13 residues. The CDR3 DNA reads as TGTGCCACCAGCAGGGGACGGGGAGGGGAGCTGTTTTTT. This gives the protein CATSRGRGGELFF.

Here the CDR3 reads CASTRGASGGTDTQYF. As DNA, the CDR3 is TGTGCCAGTACTCGCGGGGCTAGCGGGGGAACAGATACGCAGTATTTT. The rearrangement uses TRBV19 and TRBJ2-3; 10 bases fit TRBD2. Losses at the gene ends were 7 bases for V and 3 bases for J; bases not matched to a gene: 10. CDR3 length equals 16 residues. CDR1 and CDR2 from the germline V gene are LNHDA and SQIVND (reference sequence).

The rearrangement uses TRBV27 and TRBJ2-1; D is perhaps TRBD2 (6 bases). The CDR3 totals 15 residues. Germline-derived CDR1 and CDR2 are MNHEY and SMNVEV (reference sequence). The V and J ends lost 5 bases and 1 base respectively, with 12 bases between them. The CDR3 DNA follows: TGTGCCAGCAGTCCGGTTGCGGGGTCCTACAATGAGCAGTTCTTC. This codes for CASSPVAGSYNEQFF.

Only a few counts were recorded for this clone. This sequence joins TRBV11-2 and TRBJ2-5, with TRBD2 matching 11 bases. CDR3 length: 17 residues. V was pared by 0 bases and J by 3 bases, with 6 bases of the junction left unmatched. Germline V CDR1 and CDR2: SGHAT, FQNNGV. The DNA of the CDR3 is TGTGCCAGCAGCTTAGATCCGGAGACTAGCGGGGAAGAGACCCAGTACTTC. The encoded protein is CASSLDPETSGEETQYF.

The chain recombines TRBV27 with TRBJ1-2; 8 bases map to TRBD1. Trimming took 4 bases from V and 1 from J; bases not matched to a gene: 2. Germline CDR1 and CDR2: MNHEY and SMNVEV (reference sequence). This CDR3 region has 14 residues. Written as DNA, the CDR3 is TGTGCCAGCAGTTCCGACAGGGGTAACTATGGCTACACCTTC. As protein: CASSSDRGNYGYTF.

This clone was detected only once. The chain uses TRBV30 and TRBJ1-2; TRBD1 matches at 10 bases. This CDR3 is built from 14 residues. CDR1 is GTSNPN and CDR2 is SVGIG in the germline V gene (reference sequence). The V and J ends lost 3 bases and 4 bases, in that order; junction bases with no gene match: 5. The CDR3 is CAWSPGQGVYGYTF. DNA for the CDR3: TGTGCCTGGAGCCCCGGACAGGGGGTCTATGGCTACACCTTC.

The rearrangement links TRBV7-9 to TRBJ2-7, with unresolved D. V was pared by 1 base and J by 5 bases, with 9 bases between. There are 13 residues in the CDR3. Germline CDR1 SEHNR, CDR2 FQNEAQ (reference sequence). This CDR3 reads CASSLVLGHEQYF. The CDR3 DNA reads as TGTGCCAGCAGCTTAGTGTTAGGCCACGAGCAGTACTTC.

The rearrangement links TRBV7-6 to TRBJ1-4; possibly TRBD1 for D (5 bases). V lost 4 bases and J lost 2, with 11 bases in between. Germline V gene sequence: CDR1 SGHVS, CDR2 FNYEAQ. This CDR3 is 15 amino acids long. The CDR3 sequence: CASSYGGSTNEKLFF. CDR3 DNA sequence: TGTGCCAGCAGCTATGGGGGGTCGACTAATGAAAAACTGTTTTTT.

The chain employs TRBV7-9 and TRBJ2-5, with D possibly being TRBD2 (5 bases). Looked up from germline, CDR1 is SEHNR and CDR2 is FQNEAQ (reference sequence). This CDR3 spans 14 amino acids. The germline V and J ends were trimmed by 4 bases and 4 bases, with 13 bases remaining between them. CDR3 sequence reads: CASSSLEGRETQYF. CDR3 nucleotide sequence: TGTGCCAGCAGCTCCCTTGAGGGCCGAGAGACCCAGTACTTC.

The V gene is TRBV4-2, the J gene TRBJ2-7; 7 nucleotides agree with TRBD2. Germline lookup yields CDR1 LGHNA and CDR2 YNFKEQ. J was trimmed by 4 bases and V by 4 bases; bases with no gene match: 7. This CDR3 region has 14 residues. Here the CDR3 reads CASSPRLAGYEQYF. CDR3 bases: TGTGCCAGCAGCCCCCGCTTAGCGGGTTACGAGCAGTACTTC.